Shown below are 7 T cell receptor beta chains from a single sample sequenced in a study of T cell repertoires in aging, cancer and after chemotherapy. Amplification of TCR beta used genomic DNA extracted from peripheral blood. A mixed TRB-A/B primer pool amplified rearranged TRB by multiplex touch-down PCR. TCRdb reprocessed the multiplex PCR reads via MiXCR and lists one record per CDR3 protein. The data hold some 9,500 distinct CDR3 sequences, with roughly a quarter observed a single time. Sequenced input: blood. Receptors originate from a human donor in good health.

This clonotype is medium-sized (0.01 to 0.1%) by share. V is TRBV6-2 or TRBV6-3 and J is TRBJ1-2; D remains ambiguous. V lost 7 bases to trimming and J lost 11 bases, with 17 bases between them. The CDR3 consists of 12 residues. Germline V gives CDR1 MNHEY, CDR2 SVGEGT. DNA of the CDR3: TGTGCCAGCACCTTATCATCGGTCGGTTACACCTTC. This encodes CASTLSSVGYTF.

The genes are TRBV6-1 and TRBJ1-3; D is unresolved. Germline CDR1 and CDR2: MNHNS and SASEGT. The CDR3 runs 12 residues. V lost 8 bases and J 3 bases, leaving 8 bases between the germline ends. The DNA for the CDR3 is TGTGCCAGCGCTCAAGGTGGAAACACCATATATTTT. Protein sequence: CASAQGGNTIYF.

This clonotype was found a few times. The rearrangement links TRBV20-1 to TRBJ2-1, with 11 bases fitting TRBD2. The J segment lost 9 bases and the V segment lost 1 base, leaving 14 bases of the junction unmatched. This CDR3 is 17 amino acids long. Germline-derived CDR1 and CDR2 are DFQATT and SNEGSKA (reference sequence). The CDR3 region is CSARVGGYGLAGSEQFF. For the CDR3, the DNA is TGCAGTGCTAGAGTGGGGGGTTATGGACTAGCGGGCAGTGAGCAGTTCTTC.

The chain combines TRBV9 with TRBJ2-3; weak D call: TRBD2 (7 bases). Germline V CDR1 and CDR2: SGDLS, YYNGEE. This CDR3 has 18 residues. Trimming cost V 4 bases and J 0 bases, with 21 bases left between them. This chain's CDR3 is CASSLQGGGSVSTDTQYF. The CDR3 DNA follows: TGTGCCAGCAGCCTACAAGGCGGGGGCTCGGTTAGCACAGATACGCAGTATTTT.

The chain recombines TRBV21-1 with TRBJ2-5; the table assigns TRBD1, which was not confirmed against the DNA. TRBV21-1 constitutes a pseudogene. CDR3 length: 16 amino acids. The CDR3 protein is CASSIKGTGGSETQYF. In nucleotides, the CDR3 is TGTGCCAGCAGCATAAAAGGGACAGGGGGTTCAGAGACCCAGTACTTC.

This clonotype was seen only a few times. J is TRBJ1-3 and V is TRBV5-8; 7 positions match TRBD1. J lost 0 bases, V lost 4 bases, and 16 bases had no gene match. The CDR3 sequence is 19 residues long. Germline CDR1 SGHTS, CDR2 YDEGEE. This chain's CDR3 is CASSIRQGMGPLSGNTIYF. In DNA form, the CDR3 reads TGTGCCAGCAGCATCCGACAGGGAATGGGCCCTCTCTCTGGAAACACCATATATTTT.

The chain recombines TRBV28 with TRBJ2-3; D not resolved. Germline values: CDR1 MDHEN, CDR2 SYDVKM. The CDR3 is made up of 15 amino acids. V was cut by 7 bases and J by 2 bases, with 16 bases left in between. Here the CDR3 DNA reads TGTGCCAGCATCCCGTCGCGGCCCTACACAGATACGCAGTATTTT. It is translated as CASIPSRPYTDTQYF. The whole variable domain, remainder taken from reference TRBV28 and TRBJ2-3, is DVKVTQSSRYLVKRTGEKVFLECVQDMDHENMFWYRQDPGLGLRLIYFSYDVKMKEKGDIPEGYSVSREKKERFSLILESASTNQTSMYLCASIPSRPYTDTQYFGPGTRLTVL.